Listed here is a single T cell receptor beta chain. Its antigen is currently unknown. This sample is part of a study of vaccination effects on CD4 cells after COVID-19. CD4+ T cells specific for antigen were expanded with viral peptide pools by the ViraFEST assay before sequencing. Following culture for 9 to 11 days, CD4+ T cells were isolated. BNT162b2 vaccine or mRNA-1273 vaccine was given to participants in two doses. The germline V and J ends were trimmed by 8 bases and 2 bases, with 12 bases remaining between them. CDR3 length: 13 amino acids. The method was immunoSEQ multiplex PCR; TCRdb's version includes in-frame clones alone and lacks a portion of them. The data show roughly 59,000 clones, just under 80% seen once.

The sequence was obtained from a human donor who received a COVID-19 vaccine. The chain carries TRBV12-3 or TRBV12-4 and TRBJ2-5, with D hard to call. The sequenced sample was CD4+ T cells from PBMCs cultured with HCoV-OC43 spike peptides, obtained after COVID-19 vaccination. Specified subset: HCoV-OC43 spike overlapping peptide pool stimulation. The CDR3 is CASVSSVQETQYF. The CDR3 nucleotides read TGTGCCAGCGTAAGCAGCGTACAAGAGACCCAGTACTTC.